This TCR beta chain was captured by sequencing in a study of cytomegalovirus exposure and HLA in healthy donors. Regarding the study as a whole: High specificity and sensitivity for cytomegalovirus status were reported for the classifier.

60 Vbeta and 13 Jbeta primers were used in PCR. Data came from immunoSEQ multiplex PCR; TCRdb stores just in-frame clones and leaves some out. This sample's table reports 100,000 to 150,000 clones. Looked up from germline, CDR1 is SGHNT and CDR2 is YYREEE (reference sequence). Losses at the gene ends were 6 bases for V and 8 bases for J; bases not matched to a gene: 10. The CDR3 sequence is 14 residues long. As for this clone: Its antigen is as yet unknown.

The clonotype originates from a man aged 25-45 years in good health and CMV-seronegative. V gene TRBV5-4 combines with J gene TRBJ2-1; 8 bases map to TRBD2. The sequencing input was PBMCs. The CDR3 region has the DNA TGTGCCAGCACCCGGGAGCGGGAGCACGATGAGCAGTTCTTC. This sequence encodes CASTREREHDEQFF.